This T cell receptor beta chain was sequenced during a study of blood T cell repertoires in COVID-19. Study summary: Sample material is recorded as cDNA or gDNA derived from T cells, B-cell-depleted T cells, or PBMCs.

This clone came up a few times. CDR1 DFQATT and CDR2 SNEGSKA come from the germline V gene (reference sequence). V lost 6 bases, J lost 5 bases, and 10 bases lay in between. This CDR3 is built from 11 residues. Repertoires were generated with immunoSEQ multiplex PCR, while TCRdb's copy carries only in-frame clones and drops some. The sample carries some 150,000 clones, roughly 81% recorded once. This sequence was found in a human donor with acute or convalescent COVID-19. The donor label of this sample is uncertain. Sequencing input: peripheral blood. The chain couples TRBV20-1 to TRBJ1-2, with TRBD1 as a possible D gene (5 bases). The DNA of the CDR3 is TGCAGTGCGGATAGGGGTTATGGCTACACCTTC. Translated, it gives CSADRGYGYTF.